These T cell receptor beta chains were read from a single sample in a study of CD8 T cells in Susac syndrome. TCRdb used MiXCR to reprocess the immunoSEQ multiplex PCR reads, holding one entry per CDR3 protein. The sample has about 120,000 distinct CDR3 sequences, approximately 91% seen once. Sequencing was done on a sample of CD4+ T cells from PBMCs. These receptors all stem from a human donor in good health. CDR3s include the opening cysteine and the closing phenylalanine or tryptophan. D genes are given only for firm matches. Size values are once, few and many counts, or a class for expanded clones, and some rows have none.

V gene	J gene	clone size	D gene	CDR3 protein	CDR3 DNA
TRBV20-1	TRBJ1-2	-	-	CSARHYGYTF	TGCAGTGCTAGGCACTATGGCTACACCTTC
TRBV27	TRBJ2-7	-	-	CASRGGLPYEQYF	TGTGCCAGCCGTGGGGGGTTGCCCTACGAGCAGTACTTC
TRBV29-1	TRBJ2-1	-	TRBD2	CSVEERLAGAQFF	TGCAGCGTTGAAGAAAGACTAGCGGGAGCTCAGTTCTTC
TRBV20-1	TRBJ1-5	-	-	CSAASTVDNSNQPQHF	TGCAGTGCCGCATCGACCGTAGATAATAGCAATCAGCCCCAGCATTTT
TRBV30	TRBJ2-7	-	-	CAWSVFVGGYTNEQYF	TGTGCCTGGAGTGTTTTCGTGGGAGGCTATACGAACGAGCAGTACTTC
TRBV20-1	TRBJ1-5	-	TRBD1	CSARGDRGRNQPQHF	TGCAGTGCTAGAGGAGACAGGGGACGCAATCAGCCCCAGCATTTT
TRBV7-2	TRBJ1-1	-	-	CASSAGPTAEAFF	TGTGCCAGCAGTGCGGGGCCCACGGCTGAAGCTTTCTTT
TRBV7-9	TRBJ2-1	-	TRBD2	CASSATSGASYNEQFF	TGTGCCAGCAGCGCGACTAGCGGGGCCTCCTACAATGAGCAGTTCTTC
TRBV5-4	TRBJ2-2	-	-	CASGPVGRGSTGELFF	TGTGCCAGCGGGCCCGTGGGGCGCGGTAGTACCGGGGAGCTGTTTTTT
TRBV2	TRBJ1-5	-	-	CASSESMGSNQPQHF	TGTGCCAGCAGTGAATCTATGGGATCCAATCAGCCCCAGCATTTT
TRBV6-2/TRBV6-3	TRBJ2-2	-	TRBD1	CASRQGGPWIPGELFF	TGTGCCAGCAGACAAGGGGGCCCCTGGATCCCCGGGGAGCTGTTTTTT
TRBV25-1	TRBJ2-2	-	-	CASSSTSPNTGELFF	TGTGCCAGCAGTTCAACTAGCCCGAACACCGGGGAGCTGTTTTTT
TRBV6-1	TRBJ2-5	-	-	CASSQGFGYQETQYF	TGTGCCAGCAGTCAAGGGTTCGGGTACCAAGAGACCCAGTACTTC
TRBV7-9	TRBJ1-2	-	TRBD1	CASSPWTGETYGYTF	TGTGCCAGCAGCCCGTGGACAGGGGAAACTTATGGCTACACCTTC
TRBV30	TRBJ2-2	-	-	CALDGPSVATGELFF	TGTGCCTTGGATGGCCCTAGCGTAGCCACCGGGGAGCTGTTTTTT
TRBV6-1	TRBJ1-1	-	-	CASSPLSREAFF	TGTGCCAGCAGCCCCCTCTCCCGGGAAGCTTTCTTT
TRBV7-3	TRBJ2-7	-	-	CASSFRHGEQYF	TGTGCCAGCAGCTTTCGACACGGTGAGCAGTACTTC
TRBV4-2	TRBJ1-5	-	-	CASSQERIRPQHF	TGTGCCAGCAGCCAAGAGCGGATTAGGCCCCAGCATTTT
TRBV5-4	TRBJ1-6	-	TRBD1	CASSKGTGDIGSPLHF	TGTGCCAGCAGCAAAGGGACAGGGGATATCGGTTCACCCCTCCACTTT
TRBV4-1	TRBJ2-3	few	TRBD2	CASSQGTSGSTDTQYF	TGCGCCAGCAGCCAGGGCACTAGCGGGAGCACAGATACGCAGTATTTT
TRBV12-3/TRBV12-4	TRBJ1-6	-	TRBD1	CASSVQRGHSPLHF	TGTGCCAGCAGTGTCCAGAGGGGGCATTCACCCCTCCACTTT
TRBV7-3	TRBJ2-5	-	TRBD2	CASSFNAGGWETQYF	TGTGCCAGCAGCTTTAATGCGGGAGGATGGGAGACCCAGTACTTC
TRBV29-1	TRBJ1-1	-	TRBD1	CSVVPGQGEAFF	TGCAGCGTCGTCCCGGGACAGGGTGAAGCTTTCTTT
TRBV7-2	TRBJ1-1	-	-	CASSPTIYYAFF	TGTGCCAGCAGCCCGACCATTTATTATGCTTTCTTT
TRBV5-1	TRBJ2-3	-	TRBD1	CASSPTGRGPDTQYF	TGCGCCAGCAGCCCGACAGGGAGAGGTCCAGATACGCAGTATTTT
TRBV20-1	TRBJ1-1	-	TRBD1	CSASRTGDTEAFF	TGCAGTGCTAGCAGGACAGGGGACACTGAAGCTTTCTTT
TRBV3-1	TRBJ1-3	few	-	CASSQDRGNTIYF	TGTGCCAGCAGCCAAGATCGGGGAAACACCATATATTTT
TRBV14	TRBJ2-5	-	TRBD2	CASSPLAGSRETQYF	TGTGCCAGCAGCCCGCTAGCGGGATCGAGGGAGACCCAGTACTTC
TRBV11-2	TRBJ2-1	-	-	CASSMTSRGPLF	TGTGCCAGCAGCATGACTAGCAGGGGTCCGCTCTTC
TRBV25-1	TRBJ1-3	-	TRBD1	CASSGFRDRASTSSGNTIYF	TGTGCCAGCAGTGGTTTTCGGGACAGGGCGTCTACTAGCTCTGGAAACACCATATATTTT
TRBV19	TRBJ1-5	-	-	CASSWSNQPQHF	TGTGCCAGTAGTTGGAGCAATCAGCCCCAGCATTTT
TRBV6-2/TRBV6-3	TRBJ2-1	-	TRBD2	CASSYSPTSGIYNEQFF	TGTGCCAGCAGTTACTCACCTACTAGCGGGATTTACAATGAGCAGTTCTTC
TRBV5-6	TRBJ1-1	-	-	CASSPRRGTEAFF	TGTGCCAGCAGCCCTAGGAGGGGCACTGAAGCTTTCTTT
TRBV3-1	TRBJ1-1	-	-	CASSQDQEPPDTEAFF	TGTGCCAGCAGCCAAGATCAGGAACCCCCTGACACTGAAGCTTTCTTT
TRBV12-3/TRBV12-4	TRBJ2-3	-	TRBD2	CASTPGGAGGTDTQYF	TGTGCCAGCACCCCGGGGGGGGCCGGGGGCACAGATACGCAGTATTTT
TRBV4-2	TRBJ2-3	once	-	CASSPGIATSTDTQYF	TGTGCCAGCAGCCCAGGAATAGCGACTAGCACAGATACGCAGTATTTT